The clone carrying this T cell receptor beta chain was picked up a small number of times. Its antigen is still unknown. Amplification of TCR beta used genomic DNA extracted from peripheral blood. The CDR3 loop spans 12 amino acids. Germline CDR1 and CDR2: MNHEY and SVGEGT. V was trimmed by 4 bases and J by 1 base, leaving 4 bases between them. This sample stems from a study of T cell repertoires in aging, cancer and after chemotherapy. Overall study: Clear clonal overlap appeared across healthy donor samples taken over several months to years. The study's findings and limits: In healthy donors, age-related TCR diversity loss mainly reflected lost richness. No conclusions about immunological memory after chemotherapy can be drawn from the repertoire data.

A mixed TRB-A/B primer pool amplified rearranged TRB by multiplex touch-down PCR. MiXCR, run by TCRdb on the multiplex PCR reads, gives a single entry per CDR3 protein. Of some 14,000 distinct CDR3 sequences in the sample, about 25% were seen once. Sequenced: blood. This receptor was taken from a human donor in good health. The V and J genes are TRBV6-2 or TRBV6-3 and TRBJ1-1; D gene uncertain. CDR3 region: CASSFRNTEAFF. The CDR3 coding sequence is TGTGCCAGCAGTTTCAGGAACACTGAAGCTTTCTTT.